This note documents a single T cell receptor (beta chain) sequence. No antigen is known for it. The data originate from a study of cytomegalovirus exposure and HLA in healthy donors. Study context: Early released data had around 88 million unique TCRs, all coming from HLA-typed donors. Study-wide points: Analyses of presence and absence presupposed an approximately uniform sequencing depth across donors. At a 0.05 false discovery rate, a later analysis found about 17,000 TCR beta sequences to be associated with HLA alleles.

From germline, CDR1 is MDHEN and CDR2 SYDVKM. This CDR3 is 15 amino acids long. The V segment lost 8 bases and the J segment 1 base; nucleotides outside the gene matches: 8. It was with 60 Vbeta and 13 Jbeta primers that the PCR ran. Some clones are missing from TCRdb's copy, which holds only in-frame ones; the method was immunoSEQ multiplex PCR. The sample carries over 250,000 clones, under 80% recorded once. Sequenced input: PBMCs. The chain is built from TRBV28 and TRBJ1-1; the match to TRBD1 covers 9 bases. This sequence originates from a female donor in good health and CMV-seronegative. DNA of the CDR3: TGTGCCAGCGTAACAGGGGGCTCGTGGAACACTGAAGCTTTCTTT. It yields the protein CASVTGGSWNTEAFF.